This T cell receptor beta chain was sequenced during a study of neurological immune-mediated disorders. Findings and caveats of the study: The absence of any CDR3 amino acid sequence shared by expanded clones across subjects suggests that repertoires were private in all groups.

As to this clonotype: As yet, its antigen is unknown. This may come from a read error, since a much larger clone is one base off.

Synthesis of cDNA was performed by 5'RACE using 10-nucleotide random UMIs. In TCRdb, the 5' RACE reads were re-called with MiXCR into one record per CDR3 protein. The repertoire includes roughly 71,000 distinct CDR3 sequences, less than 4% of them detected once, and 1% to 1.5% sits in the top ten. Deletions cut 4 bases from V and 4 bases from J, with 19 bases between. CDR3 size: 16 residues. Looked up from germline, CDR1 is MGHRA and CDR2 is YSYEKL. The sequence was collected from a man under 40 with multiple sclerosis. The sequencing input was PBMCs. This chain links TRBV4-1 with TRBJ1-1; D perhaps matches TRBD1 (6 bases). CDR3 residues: CASSRVDRTHFTEAFF. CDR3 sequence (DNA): TGCGCCAGCAGCCGAGTCGACAGGACGCACTTCACTGAAGCTTTCTTT.